This TCR beta chain is from a study of T cell changes during pregnancy in multiple sclerosis. TCRdb's copy holds only in-frame clones and misses some; the assay was immunoSEQ multiplex PCR. The table lists about 30,000 clones, about 92% of them singletons. The germline CDR1 and CDR2 sequences are SGHRS and YFSETQ. V shed 1 base and J shed 1 base, with 10 bases lying between them. CDR3 size: 15 residues. The gene calls are TRBV5-1 and TRBJ2-3; D is perhaps TRBD2 (6 bases). The sequencing used CD4+ T cells from peripheral blood mononuclear cells, collected after pregnancy. The sequence was obtained from a female donor with multiple sclerosis, enrolled in a pregnancy study. CDR3 in amino acids: CASSLKASGTDTQYF. CDR3 bases: TGCGCCAGCAGCTTGAAGGCTAGCGGCACAGATACGCAGTATTTT.